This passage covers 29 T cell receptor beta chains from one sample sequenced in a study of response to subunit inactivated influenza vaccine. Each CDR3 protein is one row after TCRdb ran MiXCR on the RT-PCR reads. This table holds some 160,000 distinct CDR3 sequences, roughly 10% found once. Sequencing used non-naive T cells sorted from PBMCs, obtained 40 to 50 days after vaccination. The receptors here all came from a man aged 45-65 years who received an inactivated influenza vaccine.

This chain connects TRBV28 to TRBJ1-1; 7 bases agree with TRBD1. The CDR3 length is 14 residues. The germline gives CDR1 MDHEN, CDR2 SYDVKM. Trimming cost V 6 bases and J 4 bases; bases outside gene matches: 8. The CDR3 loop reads CASRFDRVSTEAFF. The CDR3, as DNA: TGTGCCAGCAGATTCGACAGGGTAAGCACTGAAGCTTTCTTT.

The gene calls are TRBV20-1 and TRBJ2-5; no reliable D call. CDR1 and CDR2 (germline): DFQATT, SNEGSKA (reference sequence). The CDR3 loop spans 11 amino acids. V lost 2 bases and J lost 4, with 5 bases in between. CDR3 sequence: CSARLRETQYF. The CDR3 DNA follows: TGCAGTGCTAGACTCCGAGAGACCCAGTACTTC.

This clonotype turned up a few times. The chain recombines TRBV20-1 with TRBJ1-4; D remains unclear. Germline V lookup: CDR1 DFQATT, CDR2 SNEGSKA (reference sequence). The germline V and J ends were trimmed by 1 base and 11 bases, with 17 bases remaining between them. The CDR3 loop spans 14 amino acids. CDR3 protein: CSARVRTRDWKLFF. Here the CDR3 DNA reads TGCAGTGCTAGAGTGAGGACCCGGGATTGGAAACTGTTTTTT.

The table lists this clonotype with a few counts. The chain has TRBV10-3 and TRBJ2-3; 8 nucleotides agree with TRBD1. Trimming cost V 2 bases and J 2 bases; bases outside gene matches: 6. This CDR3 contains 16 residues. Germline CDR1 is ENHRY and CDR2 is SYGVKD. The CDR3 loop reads CAISEPGQGSTDTQYF. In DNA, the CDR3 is TGTGCCATCAGTGAGCCTGGACAGGGATCCACAGATACGCAGTATTTT.

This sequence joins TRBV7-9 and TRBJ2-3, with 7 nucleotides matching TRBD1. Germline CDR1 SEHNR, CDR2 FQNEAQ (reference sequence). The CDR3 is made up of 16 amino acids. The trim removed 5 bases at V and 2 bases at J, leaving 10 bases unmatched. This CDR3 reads CASSPEGAPYTDTQYF. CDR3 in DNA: TGTGCCAGCAGCCCCGAGGGGGCGCCCTACACAGATACGCAGTATTTT.

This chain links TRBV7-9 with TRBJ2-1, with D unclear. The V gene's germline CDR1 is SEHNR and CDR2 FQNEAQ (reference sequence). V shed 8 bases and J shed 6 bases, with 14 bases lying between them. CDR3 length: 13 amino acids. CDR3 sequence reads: CASAPYGSNEQFF. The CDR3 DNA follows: TGTGCCAGCGCGCCTTATGGGTCCAATGAGCAGTTCTTC.

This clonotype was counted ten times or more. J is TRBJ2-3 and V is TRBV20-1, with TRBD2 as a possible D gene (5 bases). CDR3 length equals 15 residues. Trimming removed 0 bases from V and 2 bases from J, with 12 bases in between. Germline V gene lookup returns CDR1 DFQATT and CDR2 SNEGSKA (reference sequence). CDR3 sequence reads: CSARDPKRNTDTQYF. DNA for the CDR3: TGCAGTGCTAGAGATCCCAAGCGGAACACAGATACGCAGTATTTT.

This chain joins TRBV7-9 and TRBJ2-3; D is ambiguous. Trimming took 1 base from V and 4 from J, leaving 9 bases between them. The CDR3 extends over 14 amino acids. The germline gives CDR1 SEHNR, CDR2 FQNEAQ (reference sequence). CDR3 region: CASSLDYHSDTQYF. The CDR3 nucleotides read TGTGCCAGCAGCTTAGATTACCATTCAGATACGCAGTATTTT. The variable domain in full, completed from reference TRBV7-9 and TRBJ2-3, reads DTGVSQNPRHKITKRGQNVTFRCDPISEHNRLYWYRQTLGQGPEFLTYFQNEAQLEKSRLLSDRFSAERPKGSFSTLEIQRTEQGDSAMYLCASSLDYHSDTQYFGPGTRLTVL.

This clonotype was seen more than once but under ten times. CDR3 sequence: CASSLGTGGSNQPQHF. Here the CDR3 DNA reads TGTGCCAGCAGCTTAGGGACAGGAGGTAGCAATCAGCCCCAGCATTTT. The V gene is TRBV7-8, the J gene TRBJ1-5, with 7 bases aligning to TRBD1. Germline assignment: CDR1 SGHVS and CDR2 FQNEAQ. The CDR3 sequence is 16 residues long. The V segment lost 1 base and the J segment 0 bases; nucleotides outside the gene matches: 3.

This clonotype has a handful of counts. CDR3 in DNA: TGCGCCAGCAGCTTGGGGACTAGCGGAGGGGGGTACGAGCAGTACTTC. Translated, it gives CASSLGTSGGGYEQYF. The chain carries TRBV5-1 and TRBJ2-7, with TRBD2 matching 10 bases. Losses at the gene ends were 0 bases for V and 4 bases for J; bases not matched to a gene: 7. CDR1 SGHRS and CDR2 YFSETQ come from the germline V gene. There are 16 residues in the CDR3.

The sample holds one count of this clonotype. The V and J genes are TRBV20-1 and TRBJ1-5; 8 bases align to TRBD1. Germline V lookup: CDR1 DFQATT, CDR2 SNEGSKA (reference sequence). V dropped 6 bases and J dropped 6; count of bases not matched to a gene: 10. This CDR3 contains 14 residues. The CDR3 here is CSASQGQEVQPQHF. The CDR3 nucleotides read TGCAGTGCGAGTCAGGGACAGGAGGTTCAGCCCCAGCATTTT.

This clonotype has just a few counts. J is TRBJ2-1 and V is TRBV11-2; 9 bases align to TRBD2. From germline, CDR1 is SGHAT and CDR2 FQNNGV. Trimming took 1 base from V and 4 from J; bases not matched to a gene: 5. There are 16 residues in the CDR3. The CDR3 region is CASSLVAGAGYNEQFF. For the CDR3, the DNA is TGTGCCAGCAGCTTAGTAGCGGGAGCGGGGTACAATGAGCAGTTCTTC.

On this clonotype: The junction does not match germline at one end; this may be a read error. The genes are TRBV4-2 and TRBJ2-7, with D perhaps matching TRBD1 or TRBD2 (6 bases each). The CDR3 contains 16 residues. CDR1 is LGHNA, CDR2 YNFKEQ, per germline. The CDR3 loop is CPSSQLTGRSPYEQYF. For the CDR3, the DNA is TGTCCCAGCAGCCAACTCACAGGGAGGTCCCCCTACGAGCAGTACTTC.

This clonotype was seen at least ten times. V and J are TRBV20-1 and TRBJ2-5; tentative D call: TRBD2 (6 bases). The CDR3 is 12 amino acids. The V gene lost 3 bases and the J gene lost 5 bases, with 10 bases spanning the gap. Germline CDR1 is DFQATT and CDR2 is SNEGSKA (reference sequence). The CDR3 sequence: CSASVEGETQYF. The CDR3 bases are TGCAGTGCTAGTGTGGAGGGCGAGACCCAGTACTTC.

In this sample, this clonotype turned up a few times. The CDR3 sequence: CASRLRDILSTEAFF. In DNA, the CDR3 is TGTGCCAGCAGGCTACGGGACATCCTCTCCACTGAAGCTTTCTTT. The chain carries TRBV12-3 or TRBV12-4 and TRBJ1-1; tentatively, D is TRBD1 (6 bases). The CDR3 consists of 15 residues. The germline V and J ends were trimmed by 6 bases and 4 bases, with 18 bases remaining between them.

The CDR3 sequence is CASSRPGTSGLMQYF. Written as DNA, the CDR3 is TGTGCCAGCAGCCGTCCCGGGACTAGCGGCTTAATGCAGTATTTT. The chain uses TRBV6-2 or TRBV6-3 and TRBJ2-3, with 11 bases identical to TRBD2. CDR3 size: 15 residues. The germline V gene encodes CDR1 MNHEY and CDR2 SVGEGT. V lost 6 bases to trimming and J lost 11 bases; unmatched junction nucleotides: 13.

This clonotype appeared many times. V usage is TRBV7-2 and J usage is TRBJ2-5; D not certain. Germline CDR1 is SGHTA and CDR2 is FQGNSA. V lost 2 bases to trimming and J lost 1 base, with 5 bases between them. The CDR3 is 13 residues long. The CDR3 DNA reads TGTGCCAGCAGCTTATGGCTCCAAGAGACCCAGTACTTC. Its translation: CASSLWLQETQYF. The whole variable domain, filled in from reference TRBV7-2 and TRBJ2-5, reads GAGVSQSPSNKVTEKGKDVELRCDPISGHTALYWYRQSLGQGLEFLIYFQGNSAPDKSGLPSDRFSAERTGGSVSTLTIQRTQQEDSAVYLCASSLWLQETQYFGPGTRLLVL.

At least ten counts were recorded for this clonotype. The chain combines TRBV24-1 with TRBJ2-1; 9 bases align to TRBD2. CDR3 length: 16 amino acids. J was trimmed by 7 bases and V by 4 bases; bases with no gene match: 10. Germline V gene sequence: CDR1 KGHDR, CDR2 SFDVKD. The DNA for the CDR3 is TGTGCCACCAGTGACGCGCGGGGGGGCGTGTTGAATGAGCAGTTCTTC. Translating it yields CATSDARGGVLNEQFF.

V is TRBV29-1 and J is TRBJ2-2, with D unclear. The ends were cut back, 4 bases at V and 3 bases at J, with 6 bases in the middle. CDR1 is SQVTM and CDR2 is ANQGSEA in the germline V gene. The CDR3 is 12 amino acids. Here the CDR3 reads CSVGLHTGELFF. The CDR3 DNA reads TGCAGCGTTGGCCTGCACACCGGGGAGCTGTTTTTT.

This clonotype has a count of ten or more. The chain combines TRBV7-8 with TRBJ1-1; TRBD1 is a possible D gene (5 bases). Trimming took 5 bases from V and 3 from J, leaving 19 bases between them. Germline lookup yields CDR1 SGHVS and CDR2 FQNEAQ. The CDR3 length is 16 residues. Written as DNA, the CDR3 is TGTGCCAGCAGCCCCGTGGGCAGGGTAACGGACACTGAAGCTTTCTTT. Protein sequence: CASSPVGRVTDTEAFF.

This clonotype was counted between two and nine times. This CDR3 reads CSAREGSDGEAFF. The CDR3 DNA is TGCAGTGCTAGGGAGGGGTCGGATGGTGAAGCTTTCTTT. The rearrangement uses TRBV20-1 and TRBJ1-1; D is possibly TRBD1 (5 bases). V shed 3 bases and J shed 7 bases, with 15 bases lying between them. CDR1 and CDR2 from the germline V gene are DFQATT and SNEGSKA (reference sequence). The length of the CDR3 is 13 residues.

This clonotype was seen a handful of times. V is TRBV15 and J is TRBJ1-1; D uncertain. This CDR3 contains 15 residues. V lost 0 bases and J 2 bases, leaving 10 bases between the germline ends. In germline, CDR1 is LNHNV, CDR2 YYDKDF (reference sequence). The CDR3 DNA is TGTGCCACCAGCAGAGACGCAAAAGCCAACACTGAAGCTTTCTTT. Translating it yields CATSRDAKANTEAFF.

The CDR3 DNA is TGTGCCAGCAGTAGGGGCGTCGGTGTTTCTGAGCAGTTCTTC. Its translation: CASSRGVGVSEQFF. The chain couples TRBV12-3 or TRBV12-4 to TRBJ2-1; weak D call: TRBD1 (5 bases). The germline V and J ends were trimmed by 5 bases and 9 bases, with 17 bases remaining between them. The CDR3 contains 14 residues.

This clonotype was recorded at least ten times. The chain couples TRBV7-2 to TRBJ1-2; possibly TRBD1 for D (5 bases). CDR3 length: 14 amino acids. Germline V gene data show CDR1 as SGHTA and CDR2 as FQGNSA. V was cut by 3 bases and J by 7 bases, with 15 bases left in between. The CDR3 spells CASSFPNGDSGYTF. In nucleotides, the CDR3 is TGTGCCAGCAGCTTCCCGAACGGGGACTCTGGCTACACCTTC.

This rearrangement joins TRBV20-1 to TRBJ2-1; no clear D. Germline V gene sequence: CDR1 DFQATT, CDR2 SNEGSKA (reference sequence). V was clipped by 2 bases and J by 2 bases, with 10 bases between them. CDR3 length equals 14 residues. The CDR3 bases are TGCAGTGCTAGATTCCCTTATACCTACAATGAGCAGTTCTTC. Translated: CSARFPYTYNEQFF.

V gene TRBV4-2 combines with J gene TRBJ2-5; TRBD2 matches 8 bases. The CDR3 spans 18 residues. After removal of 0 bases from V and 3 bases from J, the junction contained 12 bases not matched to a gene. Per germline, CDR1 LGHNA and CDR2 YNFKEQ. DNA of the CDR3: TGTGCCAGCAGCCAAGATCCTACGGGTCCGGGGGGGAAAGAGACCCAGTACTTC. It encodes CASSQDPTGPGGKETQYF.

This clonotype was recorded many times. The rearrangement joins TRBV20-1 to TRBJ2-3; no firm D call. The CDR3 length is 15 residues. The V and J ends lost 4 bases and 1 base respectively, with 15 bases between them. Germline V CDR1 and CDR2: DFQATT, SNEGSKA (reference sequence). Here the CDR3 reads CSATTRSDRTDTQYF. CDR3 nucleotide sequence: TGCAGTGCTACGACACGAAGCGACCGCACAGATACGCAGTATTTT.

CDR3 DNA sequence: TGTGCCAGCAAGGGACAGGGGGCGACCCAAGCTTTCTTT. Protein product: CASKGQGATQAFF. The chain couples TRBV2 to TRBJ1-1, with 12 bases aligning to TRBD1. The CDR3 is 13 residues long. The V and J ends lost 7 bases and 9 bases, in that order; junction bases with no gene match: 6. The germline V gene has CDR1 SNHLY and CDR2 FYNNEI.

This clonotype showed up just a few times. The CDR3, as DNA: TGTGCCAGCAGTCTACGACAGGGGATCGGCTCCTACAATGAGCAGTTCTTC. This encodes CASSLRQGIGSYNEQFF. The rearrangement joins TRBV6-2 or TRBV6-3 to TRBJ2-1; 8 positions match TRBD1. CDR3 length equals 17 residues. The V gene end was trimmed by 5 bases and the J gene end by 0 bases; junction bases not matched to a gene: 9. Germline-derived CDR1 and CDR2 are MNHEY and SVGEGT.